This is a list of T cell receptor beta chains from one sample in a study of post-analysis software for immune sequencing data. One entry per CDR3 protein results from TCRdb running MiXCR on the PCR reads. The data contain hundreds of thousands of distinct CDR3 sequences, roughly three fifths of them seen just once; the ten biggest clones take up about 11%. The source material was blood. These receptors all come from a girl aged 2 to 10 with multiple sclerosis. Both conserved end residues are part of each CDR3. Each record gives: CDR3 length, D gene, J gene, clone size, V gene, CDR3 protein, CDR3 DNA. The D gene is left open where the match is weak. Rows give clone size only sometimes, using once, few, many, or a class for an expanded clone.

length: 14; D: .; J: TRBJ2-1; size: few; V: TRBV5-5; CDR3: CASSHDYIRNEQFF; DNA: TGTGCCAGCAGCCACGACTATATTCGGAATGAGCAGTTCTTC
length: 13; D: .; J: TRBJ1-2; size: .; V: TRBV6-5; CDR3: CASSSPRVDGYTF; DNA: TGTGCCAGCAGCTCACCCAGGGTTGATGGCTACACCTTC
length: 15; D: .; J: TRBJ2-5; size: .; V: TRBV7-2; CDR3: CASSGISWEQETQYF; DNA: TGTGCCAGCAGCGGGATTAGCTGGGAACAAGAGACCCAGTACTTC
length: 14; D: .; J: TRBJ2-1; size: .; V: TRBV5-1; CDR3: CASSLWEGSHEQFF; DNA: TGCGCCAGCAGCTTATGGGAAGGCAGCCATGAGCAGTTCTTC
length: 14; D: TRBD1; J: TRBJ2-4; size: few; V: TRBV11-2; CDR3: CASSPRTGENIQYF; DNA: TGTGCCAGCAGCCCGAGGACAGGGGAGAACATTCAGTACTTC
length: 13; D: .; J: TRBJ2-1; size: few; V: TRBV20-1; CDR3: CSASGGPYNEQFF; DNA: TGCAGTGCTAGTGGGGGCCCTTACAATGAGCAGTTCTTC
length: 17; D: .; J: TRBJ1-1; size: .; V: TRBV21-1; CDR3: CASSVDPGPPRSTEAFF; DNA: TGTGCCAGCAGCGTCGACCCGGGACCCCCCAGGAGCACTGAAGCTTTCTTT
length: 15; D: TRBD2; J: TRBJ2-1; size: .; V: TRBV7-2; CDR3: CASSIAGGTRDEQFF; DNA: TGTGCCAGCAGCATAGCGGGGGGCACTCGGGATGAGCAGTTCTTC
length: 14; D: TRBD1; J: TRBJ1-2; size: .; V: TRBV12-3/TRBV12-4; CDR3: CASTRAGGGYGYTF; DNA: TGTGCCAGCACACGGGCAGGGGGCGGCTATGGCTACACCTTC
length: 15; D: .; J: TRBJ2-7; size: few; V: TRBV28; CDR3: CASSLHRGGRDEQYF; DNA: TGTGCCAGCAGTTTACACAGGGGGGGTCGAGACGAGCAGTACTTC
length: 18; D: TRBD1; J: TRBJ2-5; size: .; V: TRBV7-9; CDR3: CASSLEAGTGRNQETQYF; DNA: TGTGCCAGCAGCTTAGAGGCCGGGACAGGGAGGAACCAAGAGACCCAGTACTTC
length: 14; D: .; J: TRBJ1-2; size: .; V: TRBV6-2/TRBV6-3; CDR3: CASSYRPGLQGYTF; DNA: TGTGCCAGCAGTTACCGGCCAGGATTGCAGGGCTACACCTTC
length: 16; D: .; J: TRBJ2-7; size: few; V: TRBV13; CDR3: CASSLGTGHWFGEQYF; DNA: TGTGCCAGCAGCTTAGGTACAGGACACTGGTTCGGCGAGCAGTACTTC
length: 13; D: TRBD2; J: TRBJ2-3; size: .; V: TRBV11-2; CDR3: CATAGRAVDTQYF; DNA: TGTGCCACGGCCGGGAGGGCCGTAGATACGCAGTATTTT
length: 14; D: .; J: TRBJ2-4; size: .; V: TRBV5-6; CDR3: CASSLSGPANIQYF; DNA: TGTGCCAGCAGCTTATCGGGACCCGCAAACATTCAGTACTTC
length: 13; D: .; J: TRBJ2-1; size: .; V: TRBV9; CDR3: CASSPTGSYEQFF; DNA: TGTGCCAGCAGCCCCACAGGGAGCTATGAGCAGTTCTTC
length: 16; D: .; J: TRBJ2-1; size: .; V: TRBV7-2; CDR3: CASSLYAPELGNEQFF; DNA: TGTGCCAGCAGCTTATACGCCCCCGAACTAGGGAATGAGCAGTTCTTC
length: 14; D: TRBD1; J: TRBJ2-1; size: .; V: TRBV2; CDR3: CASSGGAGGSEQFF; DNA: TGTGCCAGCAGTGGCGGGGCAGGGGGCAGTGAGCAGTTCTTC
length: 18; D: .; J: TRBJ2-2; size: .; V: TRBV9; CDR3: CASSAPGRGTAYTGELFF; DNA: TGTGCCAGCAGCGCACCTGGGAGAGGGACCGCCTACACCGGGGAGCTGTTTTTT
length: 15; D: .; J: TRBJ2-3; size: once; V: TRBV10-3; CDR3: CAISDSGTPTDTQYF; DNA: TGTGCCATCAGTGACTCCGGGACTCCCACAGATACGCAGTATTTT
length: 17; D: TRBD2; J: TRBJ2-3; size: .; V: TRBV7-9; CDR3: CASSFLAGGYSTDTQYF; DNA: TGTGCCAGCAGCTTCCTAGCGGGGGGTTATAGCACAGATACGCAGTATTTT
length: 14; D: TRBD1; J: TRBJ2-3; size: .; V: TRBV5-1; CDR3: CASTRDSYTDTQYF; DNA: TGCGCCAGCACGAGGGACAGCTACACAGATACGCAGTATTTT
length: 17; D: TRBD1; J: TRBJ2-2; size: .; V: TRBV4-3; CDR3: CASSQDMYRGHVGELFF; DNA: TGCGCCAGCAGCCAAGATATGTACAGGGGGCATGTCGGGGAGCTGTTTTTT
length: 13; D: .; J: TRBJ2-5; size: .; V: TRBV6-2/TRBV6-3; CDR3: CASSPGLGGTQYF; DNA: TGTGCCAGCAGCCCTGGACTAGGGGGGACCCAGTACTTC
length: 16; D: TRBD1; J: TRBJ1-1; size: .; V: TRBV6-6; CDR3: CASSLRHRGSGTEAFF; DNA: TGTGCTAGCAGTTTACGCCACAGGGGGTCGGGCACTGAAGCTTTCTTT
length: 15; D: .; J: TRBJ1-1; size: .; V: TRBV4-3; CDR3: CASSQDQQAGTEAFF; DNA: TGCGCCAGCAGCCAAGATCAACAGGCCGGCACTGAAGCTTTCTTT
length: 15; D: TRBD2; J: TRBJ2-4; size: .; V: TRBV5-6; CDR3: CASSGGLAGINIQYF; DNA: TGTGCCAGCAGCGGCGGACTAGCGGGAATAAACATTCAGTACTTC
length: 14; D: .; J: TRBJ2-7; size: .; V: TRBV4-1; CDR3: CASSQGDFSYEQYF; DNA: TGCGCCAGCAGCCAGGGGGACTTCTCCTACGAGCAGTACTTC
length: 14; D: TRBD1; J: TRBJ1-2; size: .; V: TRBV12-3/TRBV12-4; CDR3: CASRMRGLKDGYTF; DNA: TGTGCCAGCAGAATGAGGGGGCTCAAGGACGGCTACACCTTC
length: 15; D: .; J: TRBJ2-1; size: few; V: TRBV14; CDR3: CASSQHLGAYNEQFF; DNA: TGTGCCAGCAGCCAGCACTTAGGGGCATACAATGAGCAGTTCTTC
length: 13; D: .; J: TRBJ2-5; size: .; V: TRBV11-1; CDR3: CASSWAPPRTQYF; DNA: TGTGCCAGCAGCTGGGCACCGCCCCGGACCCAGTACTTC
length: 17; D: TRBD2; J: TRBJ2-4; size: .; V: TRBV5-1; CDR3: CASSSAGLAVAKNIQYF; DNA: TGCGCCAGCAGCTCGGCGGGACTAGCGGTAGCCAAAAACATTCAGTACTTC
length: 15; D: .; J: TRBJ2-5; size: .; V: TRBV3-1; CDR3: CASSRRGGQQETQYF; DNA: TGTGCCAGCAGCCGGAGGGGGGGACAGCAAGAGACCCAGTACTTC
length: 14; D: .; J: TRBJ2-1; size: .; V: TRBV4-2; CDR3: CASSQDRVWGEQFF; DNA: TGTGCCAGCAGCCAAGATAGGGTCTGGGGTGAGCAGTTCTTC
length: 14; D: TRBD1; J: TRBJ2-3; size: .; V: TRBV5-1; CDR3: CASRGQASTDTQYF; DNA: TGCGCCAGCAGGGGACAGGCTAGCACAGATACGCAGTATTTT
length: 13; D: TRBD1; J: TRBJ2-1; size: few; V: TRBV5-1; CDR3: CASSGTGLREQFF; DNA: TGCGCCAGCAGCGGGACAGGGCTCCGTGAGCAGTTCTTC
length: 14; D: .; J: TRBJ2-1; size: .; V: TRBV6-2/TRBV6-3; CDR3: CASSHLGGNNEQFF; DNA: TGTGCCAGCAGCCACTTAGGGGGTAACAATGAGCAGTTCTTC
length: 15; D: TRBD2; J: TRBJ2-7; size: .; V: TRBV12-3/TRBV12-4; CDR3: CASSLTSGRYSEQYF; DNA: TGTGCCAGCAGTCTGACTAGCGGGAGGTATAGTGAGCAGTACTTC
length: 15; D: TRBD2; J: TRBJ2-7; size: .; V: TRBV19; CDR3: CASSPWGGLPYEQYF; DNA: TGTGCCAGTAGTCCGTGGGGGGGTCTCCCCTACGAGCAGTACTTC
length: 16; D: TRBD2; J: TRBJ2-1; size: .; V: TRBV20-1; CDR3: CSARWGTSFEHNEQFF; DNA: TGCAGTGCTAGGTGGGGGACTAGCTTCGAACACAATGAGCAGTTCTTC
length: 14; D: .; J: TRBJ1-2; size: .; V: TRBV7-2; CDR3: CASSPAGSNYGYTF; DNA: TGTGCCAGCAGCCCGGCGGGGAGTAACTATGGCTACACCTTC
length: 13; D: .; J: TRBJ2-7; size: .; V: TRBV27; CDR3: CASSFARVNEQYF; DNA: TGTGCCAGCAGTTTTGCCAGGGTCAACGAGCAGTACTTC